This is a list of T cell receptor beta chains from one sample in a study of blood T cell repertoires in COVID-19. Sequenced by immunoSEQ multiplex PCR; TCRdb stores in-frame clones only, minus some. The repertoire includes tens of thousands of clones, 65% to 85% of them detected once, and under 5% sits in the top ten. Input material: peripheral blood. These receptor sequences come from a woman aged 55-75 years with acute or convalescent COVID-19. Each CDR3 is given with its conserved first and last residue. A D gene is named only where the DNA matches it firmly. Size values are once, few and many counts, or a class for expanded clones, and some rows have none.

clone_size j_call v_call d_call cdr3_nt cdr3_aa
. TRBJ1-1 TRBV24-1 . TGTGCCACCAGTGATTTGACTGGGCAGGCTTTCTTT CATSDLTGQAFF
. TRBJ1-2 TRBV5-6 TRBD1 TGTGCCAGCAGCTTCCGGGACAGAAACGTTGCCACCTTC CASSFRDRNVATF
. TRBJ1-1 TRBV30 . TGTGCCTGGAGTCGGGGAACTGAAGCTTTCTTT CAWSRGTEAFF
. TRBJ1-2 TRBV4-1 . TGCGCCAGCAGCCAAGATTTAACTAACTATGGCTACACCTTC CASSQDLTNYGYTF
. TRBJ1-6 TRBV3-1/TRBV3-2 TRBD1 TGTGCCAGCAGCCAAACCACCCTGGGACAGGAAAATTCACCCCTCCACTTT CASSQTTLGQENSPLHF
. TRBJ2-1 TRBV7-2 . TGTGCCAGCAGCTCACCACGGGGACATCAAAGCTCCTACAATGAGCAGTTCTTC CASSSPRGHQSSYNEQFF
. TRBJ2-1 TRBV7-2 . TGTGCCAGCAGCCCCCCCCTCCACAATGAGCAGTTCTTC CASSPPLHNEQFF
. TRBJ2-2 TRBV30 . TGTGCCTGGAGTGGCAGGGGTTGGTCCGGGGAGCTGTTTTTT CAWSGRGWSGELFF
. TRBJ1-2 TRBV6-6 TRBD1 TGTGCCAGCAGTACCCGACAGGGGGATGGCTACACCTTC CASSTRQGDGYTF
. TRBJ1-2 TRBV29-1 . TGCAGCGTTGTGGTGGGCAACTATGGCTACACCTTC CSVVVGNYGYTF
. TRBJ1-1 TRBV7-3 . TGTGCCAGCAGCAACCGGACAGAGATGAACACTGAAGCTTTCTTT CASSNRTEMNTEAFF
. TRBJ1-1 TRBV6-6 TRBD1 TGTGCCAGCAGTTACCAGGGGGCGACGAACACTGAAGCTTTCTTT CASSYQGATNTEAFF
once TRBJ2-1 TRBV5-1 TRBD1 TGCGCCAGCAGCTCCCGGGTGACAGGGTTCGATGAGCAGTTCTTC CASSSRVTGFDEQFF
. TRBJ2-1 TRBV2 TRBD2 TGTGCCAGCAGTGAGGGGACTAGAGGGCAGTTCTTC CASSEGTRGQFF
. TRBJ1-1 TRBV6-6 . TGTGCCAGCAGTCGAGAGACAGACACTGAAGCTTTCTTT CASSRETDTEAFF
. TRBJ2-1 TRBV11-2 TRBD2 TGTGCCAGCAGCTTTAGCGGGGGATACAATGAGCAGTTCTTC CASSFSGGYNEQFF
once TRBJ1-3 TRBV5-1 TRBD1 TGCGCCAGCAGCCCACAGGGGACTGGAAACACCATATATTTT CASSPQGTGNTIYF
. TRBJ1-1 TRBV10-3 TRBD1 TGTGCCATCAGTGGGCCCCGGGACAGGGACACTGAAGCTTTCTTT CAISGPRDRDTEAFF
once TRBJ2-7 TRBV7-3 . TGTGCCAGCAGCCCCGGTCTCTCGGGAGCCTACGAGCAGTACTTC CASSPGLSGAYEQYF
. TRBJ2-1 TRBV18 TRBD2 TGTGCCAGCTCATCGACACCAGGACTAGCGGGGTTAGAGCAGTTCTTC CASSSTPGLAGLEQFF
. TRBJ1-1 TRBV6-5 . TGTGCCAGCGTACATCATCCAGGGAAAGGCACTGAAGCTTTCTTT CASVHHPGKGTEAFF
. TRBJ1-2 TRBV5-6 TRBD1 TGTGCCAGCTGGCAACGGGACAGGGCCGGGTATGGCTACACCTTC CASWQRDRAGYGYTF